This T cell receptor (beta chain) was sequenced during a study of sequential checkpoint blockade in melanoma. TCRdb's table, derived via immunoSEQ multiplex PCR, lists solely in-frame clones and lacks some. The table records about 20,000 clones, approximately 85% of them present only once. Treatment given: randomized to nivolumab then ipilimumab (arm A) or the reverse (arm B). No patient had prior DNA-damaging chemotherapy. Germline CDR1 is ENHRY and CDR2 is SYGVKD. The CDR3 loop spans 14 amino acids. The germline V and J ends were trimmed by 3 bases and 7 bases, with 12 bases remaining between them. The material sequenced was CD8+ T cells sorted from blood (inferred from file names), taken from a patient given nivolumab and ipilimumab in sequence. V is TRBV10-3 and J is TRBJ2-2, with TRBD1 as a possible D gene (5 bases). The TCR was taken from a human donor with melanoma. This CDR3 reads CAISDFRDIGELFF. As DNA, the CDR3 is TGTGCCATCAGTGATTTCAGGGATATCGGGGAGCTGTTTTTT.